This passage covers 29 T cell receptor beta chains from one sample sequenced in a study of post-analysis software for immune sequencing data. Study-wide results and limits: With TRBV5-6, TRBV5-1 and TRBV20-1 included, about five TRBV segments were more frequent in patients than in controls.

These receptors lack a known antigen. The authors incorporated unique molecular identifiers into the TCR beta cDNA libraries. TCRdb re-derived calls from the PCR reads in MiXCR, one entry per CDR3 protein. The data show around 260,000 distinct CDR3 sequences, 35% to 40% seen once. The specimen was blood. The receptors shown here come from a girl between 10 and 17 years old with multiple sclerosis.

V is TRBV7-8 and J is TRBJ2-1; D possibly corresponds to TRBD1 (6 bases). Trimming cost V 0 bases and J 6 bases, with 12 bases left between them. The CDR3 is 15 residues long. CDR1 and CDR2 from the germline V gene are SGHVS and FQNEAQ. The CDR3 DNA sequence: TGTGCCAGCAGCTTAGCGACAGGCGGGCGCAATGAGCAGTTCTTC. This encodes CASSLATGGRNEQFF.

The chain combines TRBV20-1 with TRBJ1-5; D remains unclear. Germline V lookup: CDR1 DFQATT, CDR2 SNEGSKA (reference sequence). V gave up 2 bases and J gave up 9 bases, with 14 bases separating them. The CDR3 loop spans 13 amino acids. The DNA of the CDR3 is TGCAGTGCTAGATCCGACACGGCCGGGCCCCAGCATTTT. The encoded protein is CSARSDTAGPQHF.

As for this clonotype: A much larger clone differs by one base, so this may be a read error. The rearrangement joins TRBV3-1 to TRBJ2-1, with D perhaps given as TRBD1 or TRBD2 (5 bases each). Germline V lookup: CDR1 LGHDT, CDR2 YNNKEL (reference sequence). V was shortened by 7 bases and J by 8 bases, with 15 bases between the two germline ends. The CDR3 has 13 residues. CDR3 coding DNA: TGTGCCAGCAATACGGGAATGGGGGATGAGCAGTTCTTC. This gives the protein CASNTGMGDEQFF.

This clonotype was counted many times. This chain uses TRBV28 with TRBJ2-4, with D maybe TRBD1 (5 bases). CDR1 is MDHEN and CDR2 is SYDVKM in the germline V gene. Trimming cost V 10 bases and J 1 base, with 20 bases left between them. The CDR3 sequence is 16 residues long. CDR3 residues: CAIGPGHLFAKNIQYF. CDR3 nucleotides: TGTGCCATCGGGCCAGGACACCTCTTTGCCAAAAACATTCAGTACTTC.

This clonotype was picked up many times. This chain uses TRBV12-3 or TRBV12-4 with TRBJ2-3, with 7 bases lining up with TRBD2. CDR3 length equals 15 residues. Trimming at V came to 8 bases and at J to 1 base, leaving 9 bases not matched to a gene. CDR3 sequence: CASSYTSARTDTQYF. The CDR3 DNA follows: TGTGCCAGCTCTTATACTAGCGCTCGCACAGATACGCAGTATTTT.

CDR3 nucleotide sequence: TGCGCCAGCAGCCGAGGTTCCAGTTACACAGATACGCAGTATTTT. Amino acids: CASSRGSSYTDTQYF. This chain links TRBV5-1 with TRBJ2-3; D is unclear. Germline CDR1 and CDR2: SGHRS and YFSETQ. The CDR3 has 15 amino acids. Trimming cost V 4 bases and J 2 bases, with 14 bases left between them.

J is TRBJ1-5 and V is TRBV5-5; TRBD1 might be the D (5 bases). Germline CDR1 and CDR2: SGHKS and YYEKEE (reference sequence). The CDR3 consists of 14 residues. The V and J ends lost 4 bases and 3 bases respectively, with 11 bases between them. The CDR3: CASSLGGLNQPQHF. As DNA, the CDR3 is TGTGCCAGCAGCCTGGGGGGTCTCAATCAGCCCCAGCATTTT. Full variable domain (outside the CDR3, taken from reference TRBV5-5 and TRBJ1-5): DAGVTQSPTHLIKTRGQQVTLRCSPISGHKSVSWYQQVLGQGPQFIFQYYEKEERGRGNFPDRFSARQFPNYSSELNVNALLLGDSALYLCASSLGGLNQPQHFGDGTRLSIL.

The V and J genes are TRBV12-3 or TRBV12-4 and TRBJ2-3; 8 bases align to TRBD1. Trimming removed 8 bases from V and 4 bases from J; junction bases left unmatched: 5. CDR3 length: 13 residues. The CDR3 here is CASPQGASDTQYF. The DNA for the CDR3 is TGTGCCAGCCCTCAGGGGGCGTCAGATACGCAGTATTTT.

The rearrangement links TRBV5-1 to TRBJ2-7, with 8 positions matching TRBD1. Judging by the DNA end, TRBJ2-4 fits better; the J call may be wrong. Germline CDR1 and CDR2: SGHRS and YFSETQ. CDR3 length: 15 residues. The chain's CDR3 is CASNQGAGDKNIQYF. CDR3 DNA sequence: TGCGCCAGCAACCAGGGGGCAGGGGACAAAAACATTCAGTACTTC.

This chain links TRBV7-8 with TRBJ1-2, with D maybe TRBD1 (5 bases). The germline CDR1 and CDR2 sequences are SGHVS and FQNEAQ. The V gene lost 5 bases and the J gene lost 10 bases, with 17 bases spanning the gap. The CDR3 length is 13 residues. The chain's CDR3 is CASSPVGVPPYTF. The DNA for the CDR3 is TGTGCCAGCAGCCCAGTGGGGGTACCACCCTACACCTTC.

This clonotype has just a few counts. This rearrangement joins TRBV24-1 to TRBJ1-4, with D possibly matching TRBD1 (5 bases). Germline CDR1 reads KGHDR; CDR2 reads SFDVKD. The CDR3 spans 13 residues. Trimming left V 7 bases short and J 5 bases short, with 10 bases between. For the CDR3, the DNA is TGTGCCACCAGCCGGGACGTAAATGAAAAACTGTTTTTT. As protein: CATSRDVNEKLFF.

The chain joins TRBV14 to TRBJ1-2, with D perhaps matching TRBD1 (6 bases). From germline, CDR1 is SGHDN and CDR2 FVKESK. The CDR3 has 16 residues. The V end was cut by 0 bases, the J end by 4 bases, with 15 bases between. The CDR3 DNA follows: TGTGCCAGCAGCCAAGATCTGGCCAGGGGCATCTATGGCTACACCTTC. Translating gives CASSQDLARGIYGYTF.

This clonotype was counted many times. This sequence joins TRBV20-1 and TRBJ2-6; D uncertain. This CDR3 has 15 amino acids. V lost 0 bases and J 0 bases, leaving 6 bases between the germline ends. Germline lookup yields CDR1 DFQATT and CDR2 SNEGSKA (reference sequence). The CDR3 region has the DNA TGCAGTGCTAGAGAAGGAAGCTCTGGGGCCAACGTCCTGACTTTC. It translates to CSAREGSSGANVLTF.

This clonotype came up many times. This chain uses TRBV5-1 with TRBJ2-1; TRBD1 is a possible D gene (6 bases). The germline V gene has CDR1 SGHRS and CDR2 YFSETQ. The CDR3 runs to 16 residues. Trimming stripped 0 bases from V and 0 bases from J, with 10 bases between. The CDR3 reads CASSLEGVGSYNEQFF. The CDR3 nucleotides are TGCGCCAGCAGCTTGGAGGGGGTTGGCTCCTACAATGAGCAGTTCTTC.

This clonotype has ten or more counts. This chain links TRBV11-2 with TRBJ2-5; maybe TRBD1 (6 bases). The V gene lost 3 bases and the J gene lost 4 bases, with 15 bases spanning the gap. The CDR3 is 15 amino acids. Germline-derived CDR1 and CDR2 are SGHAT and FQNNGV. CDR3 loop: CASSFPGASVETQYF. As DNA, the CDR3 is TGTGCCAGCAGCTTCCCAGGGGCATCTGTAGAGACCCAGTACTTC.

This clonotype was seen ten or more times. The chain has TRBV29-1 and TRBJ1-2, with D uncertain. The CDR3 is 11 amino acids. Deletions cut 3 bases from V and 7 bases from J, with 9 bases between. Germline CDR1 and CDR2: SQVTM and ANQGSEA. For the CDR3, the DNA is TGCAGCGTTGACAGAGCCGGTGGCTACACCTTC. This gives the protein CSVDRAGGYTF.

This clonotype was detected ten times or more. This chain links TRBV4-2 with TRBJ1-1; perhaps TRBD1 as D (5 bases). Looked up from germline, CDR1 is LGHNA and CDR2 is YNFKEQ. V was cut by 0 bases and J by 1 base, with 9 bases left in between. The CDR3 runs to 15 residues. CDR3 DNA: TGTGCCAGCAGCCAAGATCCGGGACGGAACACTGAAGCTTTCTTT. Translating it yields CASSQDPGRNTEAFF.

This clonotype occurred a few times. The CDR3 bases are TGTGCCAGCAGTTACAGGGCCCGAATCAGCGGCTACACCTTC. Translating gives CASSYRARISGYTF. The chain recombines TRBV12-3 or TRBV12-4 with TRBJ1-2; the D gene is possibly TRBD1 (6 bases). CDR3 size: 14 residues. V lost 4 bases and J lost 8, with 17 bases in between.

This clonotype came up many times. This chain joins TRBV27 and TRBJ1-4; 7 bases are a match to TRBD1. Germline CDR1 is MNHEY and CDR2 is SMNVEV (reference sequence). The trim removed 5 bases at V and 5 bases at J, leaving 8 bases unmatched. The CDR3 covers 15 residues. CDR3 DNA: TGTGCCAGCAGTCCTCGGACAGGAAGAAATGAAAAACTGTTTTTT. It translates to CASSPRTGRNEKLFF.

Comment on this clonotype: A much larger clone is a single base away; this may be a read error. This chain joins TRBV11-3 and TRBJ2-5, with 12 bases matching TRBD1. The CDR3 loop spans 16 amino acids. The J segment lost 11 bases and the V segment lost 2 bases, leaving 12 bases of the junction unmatched. Germline V gives CDR1 SGHNT, CDR2 YENEEA. CDR3 protein: CASSLRTGTGGDEQYF. CDR3 coding DNA: TGTGCCAGCAGCTTAAGAACAGGGACAGGGGGCGATGAGCAGTACTTC.

The CDR3 nucleotides read TGTGCCAGCAGCCGAAGACAGGGCAGCACAGATACGCAGTATTTT. It translates to CASSRRQGSTDTQYF. The V call is TRBV6-1, the J call TRBJ2-3, with 7 positions matching TRBD1. The V and J ends lost 6 bases and 0 bases, in that order; junction bases with no gene match: 6. Germline-derived CDR1 and CDR2 are MNHNS and SASEGT. This CDR3 has 15 residues.

For this clonotype: This may be a read error: a much more frequent sequence differs by one nucleotide. The V gene is TRBV20-1, the J gene TRBJ2-1; TRBD2 agrees at 7 bases. Per the germline V gene, CDR1 is DFQATT and CDR2 is SNEGSKA (reference sequence). The CDR3 sequence is 16 residues long. The V and J ends lost 1 base and 4 bases, in that order; junction bases with no gene match: 10. The CDR3 is CSARALTSAEYNEQFF. In nucleotides, the CDR3 is TGCAGTGCTAGAGCCCTCACTAGCGCCGAGTACAATGAGCAGTTCTTC.

This clonotype showed up just a few times. The chain couples TRBV10-3 to TRBJ2-3; TRBD2 matches 8 bases. V was pared by 7 bases and J by 2 bases, with 14 bases of the junction left unmatched. The germline gives CDR1 ENHRY, CDR2 SYGVKD. CDR3 size: 17 residues. CDR3 residues: CAINAGAGAGDTDTQYF. The DNA of the CDR3 is TGTGCCATCAACGCTGGAGCCGGAGCGGGGGACACAGATACGCAGTATTTT.

The V and J genes are TRBV27 and TRBJ2-7, with D perhaps matching TRBD2 (6 bases). Looked up from germline, CDR1 is MNHEY and CDR2 is SMNVEV (reference sequence). V was shortened by 6 bases and J by 5 bases, with 14 bases between the two germline ends. The CDR3 totals 13 residues. The CDR3 spells CASRTGAVNEQYF. DNA of the CDR3: TGTGCCAGCAGGACGGGAGCGGTAAACGAGCAGTACTTC.

This clonotype was counted only a few times. The gene calls are TRBV7-9 and TRBJ1-1; 7 nucleotides match TRBD1. Per germline, CDR1 SEHNR and CDR2 FQNEAQ (reference sequence). Germline trimming cut 6 bases from V and 4 bases from J; bases unmatched to any gene: 11. The CDR3 covers 15 residues. The CDR3: CASRENRGGGTEAFF. The CDR3 nucleotides read TGTGCCAGCAGGGAGAACAGGGGAGGGGGCACTGAAGCTTTCTTT.

The chain combines TRBV12-3 or TRBV12-4 with TRBJ1-1; the match to TRBD1 covers 9 bases. V was clipped by 7 bases and J by 3 bases; unmatched bases: 12. This CDR3 is 16 amino acids long. The CDR3 DNA reads as TGTGCCAGCAAACCCGGGACAGGGTATCCGGACACTGAAGCTTTCTTT. This codes for CASKPGTGYPDTEAFF.

This clonotype has at least ten counts. The chain employs TRBV28 and TRBJ2-1; D is perhaps TRBD1 (6 bases). Germline-derived CDR1 and CDR2 are MDHEN and SYDVKM. This CDR3 is built from 14 residues. Trimming removed 3 bases at V and 7 bases at J, with 13 bases between. CDR3 amino acids: CASSFRGRGNEQFF. The CDR3 DNA sequence: TGTGCCAGCAGTTTTAGGGGCAGGGGAAATGAGCAGTTCTTC. Supplemented by reference TRBV28 and TRBJ2-1, the full variable domain reads DVKVTQSSRYLVKRTGEKVFLECVQDMDHENMFWYRQDPGLGLRLIYFSYDVKMKEKGDIPEGYSVSREKKERFSLILESASTNQTSMYLCASSFRGRGNEQFFGPGTRLTVL.

Concerning this clonotype: A junction boundary mismatches the germline segment, possibly from a read error. The rearrangement uses TRBV11-2 and TRBJ2-3, with D maybe TRBD2 (6 bases). Germline values: CDR1 SGHAT, CDR2 FQNNGV. This CDR3 is 14 amino acids long. DNA of the CDR3: TGTGCCAGCAGCCTAGAACCAGGAGCGGGTACGCAGTATTTT. Protein sequence: CASSLEPGAGTQYF.

The rearrangement joins TRBV5-1 to TRBJ2-4, with D perhaps TRBD1 or TRBD2 (5 bases each). V was pared by 7 bases and J by 0 bases, with 17 bases between. CDR1 is SGHRS and CDR2 is YFSETQ in the germline V gene. The CDR3 has 16 amino acids. The CDR3 spells CASSQGENKAKNIQYF. In nucleotides, the CDR3 is TGCGCCAGCTCCCAGGGAGAGAACAAAGCCAAAAACATTCAGTACTTC.